Each of the 4 T cell receptor beta chains below was sequenced from the same sample in a study of blood T cell repertoires in COVID-19. The assay was immunoSEQ multiplex PCR, and TCRdb's table has in-frame clones only and misses some. This sample carries 90,000 to 110,000 clones, around three quarters of them seen once, and the ten largest clones take roughly 4%. The sample consisted of peripheral blood. The receptors stem from a human donor in a cohort sampled during active or convalescent COVID-19.

V usage is TRBV2 and J usage is TRBJ1-2, with 7 nucleotides matching TRBD1. Trimming took 5 bases from V and 8 from J; bases not matched to a gene: 8. The CDR3 runs to 13 residues. The germline V gene encodes CDR1 SNHLY and CDR2 FYNNEI. CDR3 residues: CASSPGTERGYTF. The DNA for the CDR3 is TGTGCCAGCAGTCCCGGGACAGAGAGGGGCTACACCTTC.

The genes are TRBV7-6 and TRBJ2-1; TRBD2 matches at 14 bases. The ends lost 5 bases at V and 2 bases at J; junction bases unmatched: 8. The CDR3 covers 18 residues. Germline V gives CDR1 SGHVS, CDR2 FNYEAQ. Written as DNA, the CDR3 is TGTGCCAGCAGCAAGGGACTAGCGGGGGAAACCCCCTACAATGAGCAGTTCTTC. Translated: CASSKGLAGETPYNEQFF.

This clone was recorded only once. This chain connects TRBV18 to TRBJ2-5; the match to TRBD2 covers 11 bases. CDR3 length equals 16 residues. Per germline, CDR1 KGHSH and CDR2 LQKENI. V shed 2 bases and J 4 bases; nucleotides not matched to a gene: 6. The CDR3 protein is CASSPSGLAGLETQYF. For the CDR3, the DNA is TGTGCCAGCTCACCAAGCGGACTAGCGGGTTTAGAGACCCAGTACTTC.

V and J are TRBV4-3 and TRBJ2-1; D may be TRBD2 (6 bases). Germline assignment: CDR1 LGHNA and CDR2 YSLEER. V was clipped by 0 bases and J by 15 bases, with 18 bases between them. The CDR3 is 14 amino acids. The CDR3 DNA sequence: TGCGCCAGCAGCCAAGATGTAGGGGACTGGATTGGGTTCTTC. Amino acids: CASSQDVGDWIGFF.